These 19 T cell receptor beta chains were sequenced from one sample in a study of blood T cell repertoires in COVID-19 (dated by TCRdb to 2018 to 2021). The protocol used for the library was the immunoSEQ multiplex PCR assay. TCRdb provides this immuneACCESS table in a form limited to in-frame rearrangements. Some clones are lacking; in checked studies, under half of them reflect an unresolved V gene, and why the rest are absent is not known. Present in this sample are approximately 250,000 clones, 70% to 90% of which were seen just once. The leading ten clones occupy 0.98% of the sample. Sequencing was performed on peripheral blood. Receptors were obtained from a man between 35 and 55 years old with acute or convalescent COVID-19.

This clone has a handful of counts. V is TRBV6-5 and J is TRBJ1-1, with D possibly TRBD1 on 5 matching bases. Germline-derived CDR1 and CDR2 are MNHEY and SVGAGI. The ends were cut back, 5 bases at V and 4 bases at J, with 17 bases in the middle. The CDR3 totals 15 residues. CDR3 amino acids: CASSTTTVSFTEAFF. The CDR3 DNA follows: TGTGCCAGCAGTACAACGACAGTCAGTTTCACTGAAGCTTTCTTT.

CDR3 sequence reads: CAISEILQGVGGGYTF. The CDR3 region has the DNA TGTGCCATCAGTGAAATTCTACAGGGGGTTGGAGGAGGCTACACCTTC. The chain uses TRBV10-3 and TRBJ1-2, with 8 bases that match TRBD1. The CDR3 runs to 16 residues. Per the germline V gene, CDR1 is ENHRY and CDR2 is SYGVKD. J gave up 8 bases and V 3 bases, and 14 bases lay outside the gene matches.

This clone was observed once. The V and J genes are TRBV4-1 and TRBJ2-1, with 11 bases identical to TRBD2. V shed 4 bases, J shed 6 bases, and the junction held 5 bases outside the gene matches. The CDR3 is made up of 15 amino acids. CDR1 is MGHRA, CDR2 YSYEKL, per germline. The CDR3 region has the DNA TGCGCCAGCAGCCTAGCGGGGGGGCCGGGCAATGAGCAGTTCTTC. Translating gives CASSLAGGPGNEQFF.

V is TRBV30 and J is TRBJ1-2; D is undetermined. Germline V gene sequence: CDR1 GTSNPN, CDR2 SVGIG (reference sequence). This CDR3 has 13 amino acids. V lost 5 bases and J 2 bases, leaving 12 bases between the germline ends. CDR3 amino acids: CAWSIVLNYGYTF. The DNA for the CDR3 is TGTGCCTGGTCAATAGTTCTAAACTATGGCTACACCTTC.

This chain connects TRBV9 to TRBJ1-3, with a possible D match to TRBD1 (6 bases). Between the trimmed V and J ends, which lost 3 bases and 0 bases, there was a span of 13 bases. The CDR3 covers 16 residues. Per the germline V gene, CDR1 is SGDLS and CDR2 is YYNGEE. This CDR3 reads CASSGRQDSSGNTIYF. The CDR3 DNA reads TGTGCCAGCAGCGGACGACAGGATAGCTCTGGAAACACCATATATTTT.

CDR3 in amino acids: CASSPAAGATDTQYF. DNA for the CDR3: TGTGCCAGCAGCCCCGCCGCGGGGGCCACAGATACGCAGTATTTT. The V and J genes are TRBV6-5 and TRBJ2-3; D is possibly TRBD2 (7 bases). The CDR3 is 15 amino acids. In germline, CDR1 is MNHEY, CDR2 SVGAGI. V dropped 6 bases and J dropped 2 bases, with 15 bases sitting between them.

The rearrangement joins TRBV5-1 to TRBJ1-2, with 12 bases matching TRBD1. V gave up 0 bases and J gave up 7 bases; unmatched junction bases: 4. The CDR3 is 15 amino acids. Germline CDR1 reads SGHRS; CDR2 reads YFSETQ. In DNA, the CDR3 is TGCGCCAGCAGCTTGGGGGACAGGGGGCCTGGTGGCTACACCTTC. It translates to CASSLGDRGPGGYTF.

V usage is TRBV30 and J usage is TRBJ2-2, with 8 bases lining up with TRBD1. The germline gives CDR1 GTSNPN, CDR2 SVGIG (reference sequence). The CDR3 length is 14 residues. With V trimmed by 5 bases and J by 5 bases, 7 bases remained unmatched. The CDR3 sequence: CAWDRGGGTGELFF. CDR3 nucleotide sequence: TGTGCCTGGGACAGGGGAGGTGGGACCGGGGAGCTGTTTTTT.

A word on this clone: At one end the junction does not follow the germline gene, possibly because of a read error. The chain has TRBV7-9 and TRBJ1-2; tentative D call: TRBD1 (5 bases). The CDR3 sequence is 12 residues long. From germline, CDR1 is SEHNR and CDR2 FQNEAQ (reference sequence). In DNA form, the CDR3 reads TGTGCCAGCAGCTTAATCTTGCAGGGCTGCACCTTC. The encoded protein is CASSLILQGCTF.

The chain employs TRBV3-1 (or the pseudogene TRBV3-2) and TRBJ1-2, with 7 bases fitting TRBD1. Trimming cost V 6 bases and J 8 bases; bases outside gene matches: 3. From germline, CDR1 is LGHDT and CDR2 YNNKEL (reference sequence). This CDR3 is built from 11 residues. The CDR3 region is CASRNRGGYTF. The CDR3 DNA reads as TGTGCCAGCAGGAACAGGGGCGGCTACACCTTC.

The chain has TRBV28 and TRBJ2-7; D is perhaps TRBD2 (6 bases). This CDR3 is 15 amino acids long. Per germline, CDR1 MDHEN and CDR2 SYDVKM. Trimming removed 5 bases from V and 3 bases from J, with 17 bases in between. DNA of the CDR3: TGTGCCAGCAGTCTGGCGGGGCAGGCTCTCTACGAGCAGTACTTC. Translated, it gives CASSLAGQALYEQYF.

This clone was recorded a few times. The genes are TRBV5-1 and TRBJ1-1; 7 bases line up with TRBD1. With 4 bases clipped from V and 0 bases from J, the junction kept 6 bases outside the gene matches. Germline loops: CDR1 SGHRS, CDR2 YFSETQ. This CDR3 contains 15 residues. CDR3 coding DNA: TGCGCCAGCAGCCCACAGACAGGGATGAACACTGAAGCTTTCTTT. Translated, it gives CASSPQTGMNTEAFF. Combining the CDR3 with reference TRBV5-1 and TRBJ1-1 gives the whole variable domain KAGVTQTPRYLIKTRGQQVTLSCSPISGHRSVSWYQQTPGQGLQFLFEYFSETQRNKGNFPGRFSGRQFSNSRSEMNVSTLELGDSALYLCASSPQTGMNTEAFFGQGTRLTVV.

The chain is built from TRBV2 and TRBJ1-1; D remains ambiguous. The length of the CDR3 is 16 residues. Trimming shortened V by 3 bases and J by 0 bases, and 14 bases separated the two germline ends. Germline loops: CDR1 SNHLY, CDR2 FYNNEI. CDR3 sequence: CASSDQDLFMNTEAFF. The CDR3 DNA reads TGTGCCAGCAGTGACCAGGATCTTTTTATGAACACTGAAGCTTTCTTT.

The DNA of the CDR3 is TGTGCCAGCGGCCCAGGGGGGAGAAACATTCAGTACTTC. This gives the protein CASGPGGRNIQYF. The chain carries TRBV5-6 and TRBJ2-4; maybe TRBD1 (7 bases). CDR3 size: 13 residues. V lost 7 bases, J lost 6 bases, and 14 bases lay in between. Germline CDR1 is SGHDT and CDR2 is YYEEEE.

This clone has just one count. The chain employs TRBV29-1 and TRBJ2-1, with D perhaps TRBD1 (7 bases). CDR1 and CDR2 from the germline V gene are SQVTM and ANQGSEA. This CDR3 comprises 14 residues. The germline V and J ends were trimmed by 7 bases and 5 bases, with 18 bases remaining between them. In DNA, the CDR3 is TGCAGCGGCTGGAGGGGTGGACAGGACAATGAGCAGTTCTTC. Protein product: CSGWRGGQDNEQFF.

The gene calls are TRBV2 and TRBJ1-1, with D uncertain. Looked up from germline, CDR1 is SNHLY and CDR2 is FYNNEI. The ends were cut back, 6 bases at V and 3 bases at J, with 26 bases in the middle. CDR3 size: 18 residues. CDR3 loop: CASRDRVPMERLDTEAFF. CDR3 nucleotides: TGTGCCAGCAGGGATCGGGTACCAATGGAGAGGTTGGACACTGAAGCTTTCTTT.

The rearrangement links TRBV4-2 to TRBJ1-4, with 7 bases aligning to TRBD1. Trimming removed 4 bases from V and 6 bases from J; junction bases left unmatched: 11. The CDR3 spans 16 residues. Germline values: CDR1 LGHNA, CDR2 YNFKEQ. CDR3 sequence reads: CASSPDPGQTYEKLFF. For the CDR3, the DNA is TGTGCCAGCAGCCCCGACCCGGGACAGACCTATGAAAAACTGTTTTTT.

This clone has only one observation. The genes are TRBV25-1 and TRBJ1-2, with 10 bases aligning to TRBD1. Germline CDR1 reads MGHDK; CDR2 reads SYGVNS. The V segment lost 1 base and the J segment 7 bases; nucleotides outside the gene matches: 9. The CDR3 has 16 residues. For the CDR3, the DNA is TGTGCCAGCAGTGAATCATTTGGACAGGGGGGCGGTGGCTACACCTTC. Amino acid sequence: CASSESFGQGGGGYTF.

The chain joins TRBV18 to TRBJ2-3, with 12 bases fitting TRBD1. The V segment lost 5 bases and the J segment 6 bases; nucleotides outside the gene matches: 9. Germline V gives CDR1 KGHSH, CDR2 LQKENI. This CDR3 contains 16 residues. The CDR3 DNA sequence: TGTGCCAGCTCAAGCGGGACAGGGGGCATCGGGGATACGCAGTATTTT. It specifies CASSSGTGGIGDTQYF. The entire variable domain, with the rest obtained from reference TRBV18 and TRBJ2-3, is as follows: NAGVMQNPRHLVRRRGQEARLRCSPMKGHSHVYWYRQLPEEGLKFMVYLQKENIIDESGMPKERFSAEFPKEGPSILRIQQVVRGDSAAYFCASSSGTGGIGDTQYFGPGTRLTVL.